This is a list of T cell receptor beta chains from one sample in a study of neurological immune-mediated disorders. TCRdb re-called the 5' RACE reads with MiXCR, one entry per CDR3 protein. The sample contains approximately 41,000 distinct CDR3 sequences, roughly 14% of which appear only once. The sequenced material came from CD4+ T cells from blood. These receptors originate from a woman aged 55-69 years with HTLV-1-associated myelopathy (HAM/TSP). Both conserved end residues are part of each CDR3. Fields, in order: J gene, D gene, V gene, clone size, CDR3 protein, CDR3 DNA. D genes are given only for firm matches. The size entry is marked missing in some rows and otherwise reads once, few, many or a size class.

TRBJ1-1,-,TRBV3-1,many,CASSHRLRPRIMNTEAFF,TGTGCCAGCAGCCACCGCCTACGGCCCAGAATTATGAACACTGAAGCTTTCTTT
TRBJ2-1,TRBD2,TRBV12-3/TRBV12-4,many,CASSKGGGLRNEQFF,TGTGCCAGCAGCAAGGGCGGGGGGCTTAGGAATGAGCAGTTCTTC
TRBJ1-1,TRBD1,TRBV20-1,many,CSASVRGDTEAFF,TGCAGTGCTAGCGTCAGGGGGGACACTGAAGCTTTCTTT
TRBJ2-1,-,TRBV3-1,many,CASSHGDYNEQFF,TGTGCCAGCAGCCATGGGGACTACAATGAGCAGTTCTTC
TRBJ2-7,-,TRBV24-1,many,CATLIGSYEQYF,TGTGCCACCCTCATCGGCAGCTACGAGCAGTACTTC
TRBJ2-2,-,TRBV20-1,many,CSATGAVRTGELFF,TGCAGTGCAACCGGGGCAGTTCGGACCGGGGAGCTGTTTTTT
TRBJ2-1,TRBD2,TRBV20-1,many,CSAATSGGVNEQFF,TGCAGTGCAGCGACTAGCGGGGGGGTGAATGAGCAGTTCTTC
TRBJ2-3,-,TRBV7-9,many,CASSYERSADTQYF,TGTGCCAGCAGCTACGAGCGGAGCGCAGATACGCAGTATTTT
TRBJ1-4,-,TRBV18,many,CASSPAAGTGEKLFF,TGTGCCAGCTCACCCGCTGCCGGGACTGGAGAAAAACTGTTTTTT
TRBJ1-3,-,TRBV20-1,many,CSAINSLGGNTIYF,TGCAGTGCTATAAACAGCTTAGGGGGAAACACCATATATTTT
TRBJ2-7,TRBD1,TRBV20-1,many,CSAQGQLVAYEQYF,TGCAGTGCGCAGGGACAGCTGGTCGCCTACGAGCAGTACTTC
TRBJ2-1,TRBD2,TRBV10-3,many,CAIKKGQRRAGGQWNEQFF,TGTGCCATCAAAAAAGGACAGCGGAGAGCGGGGGGGCAGTGGAATGAGCAGTTCTTC
TRBJ2-6,-,TRBV5-1,many,CASSSTGDSGANVLTF,TGCGCCAGCAGCTCCACGGGGGACTCTGGGGCCAACGTCCTGACTTTC
TRBJ1-2,-,TRBV20-1,medium-sized,CSAHPGAYGYTF,TGCAGTGCACACCCAGGCGCTTATGGCTACACCTTC
TRBJ2-1,-,TRBV20-1,-,CSARDVGSYNEQFF,TGCAGTGCTAGAGACGTCGGGAGTTACAATGAGCAGTTCTTC
TRBJ2-5,-,TRBV5-1,many,CASSTGTGIQETQYF,TGCGCCAGCAGCACCGGAACAGGGATCCAAGAGACCCAGTACTTC
TRBJ2-4,-,TRBV5-6,many,CASSREQTTHF,TGTGCCAGCAGCAGAGAACAAACTACCCACTTC
TRBJ2-5,-,TRBV9,many,CASSVGRQETQYF,TGTGCCAGCAGCGTCGGTAGACAAGAGACCCAGTACTTC
TRBJ1-6,-,TRBV14,many,CASSQVGPLHF,TGTGCCAGCAGCCAAGTGGGACCCCTCCACTTT
TRBJ1-2,TRBD1,TRBV5-1,many,CASSPRQGRIYGYTF,TGCGCCAGCAGCCCTAGACAGGGGCGAATCTATGGCTACACCTTC
TRBJ2-1,-,TRBV29-1,many,CSVTRAINYNEQFF,TGCAGCGTAACACGGGCGATAAACTACAATGAGCAGTTCTTC
TRBJ1-2,TRBD1,TRBV7-2,many,CASSLSDRGYGYTF,TGTGCCAGCAGCTTATCCGACAGGGGTTATGGCTACACCTTC
TRBJ1-5,-,TRBV12-5,-,CASCLARSGNQPQHF,TGTGCTAGTTGTTTGGCCAGGTCAGGGAATCAGCCCCAGCATTTT
TRBJ2-1,-,TRBV7-9,many,CASSTHNEQFF,TGTGCCAGCAGCACCCACAATGAGCAGTTCTTC
TRBJ1-1,-,TRBV5-1,many,CASSISTGVNTEAFF,TGCGCCAGCAGCATCTCGACAGGAGTGAACACTGAAGCTTTCTTT
TRBJ2-2,-,TRBV11-2,many,CASSQRRDQATTGELFF,TGTGCCAGCAGCCAACGCCGGGACCAAGCAACCACCGGGGAGCTGTTTTTT
TRBJ2-7,-,TRBV20-1,many,CSVGEVYEQYF,TGCAGTGTGGGGGAGGTGTACGAGCAGTACTTC
TRBJ1-1,-,TRBV5-1,many,CASSFELGGNIRVGKAFF,TGCGCCAGCAGCTTTGAGCTCGGGGGAAACATCAGGGTTGGGAAAGCTTTCTTT
TRBJ2-1,-,TRBV6-5,many,CASRLTTGFYGEQFF,TGTGCCAGCCGACTAACAACAGGCTTTTACGGTGAGCAGTTCTTC
TRBJ2-6,-,TRBV6-1,many,CASSELFPGANVLTF,TGTGCCAGCAGTGAATTGTTCCCTGGGGCCAACGTCCTGACTTTC
TRBJ1-5,TRBD1,TRBV7-6,many,CASSLVLGGNRDRRNQPQHF,TGTGCCAGCAGCTTAGTTTTGGGGGGAAACCGGGACAGGCGCAATCAGCCCCAGCATTTT